This TCR beta chain was captured by sequencing in a study of molecular identifiers for immune sequencing clone quantification. Study as a whole: Four of five RNA aliquots from around 20,000 or 100,000 naive CD8 T cells were sequenced. Study-level findings and limits: The study found clones above 20 RNA copies held over 99% of effector molecules and under 1% in naive cells.

A single count supports this clonotype. Antigen unknown. Mismatch with germline at one junction end may stem from a read error. Germline-derived CDR1 and CDR2 are MNHEY and SVGEGT. The length of the CDR3 is 15 residues. Naive CD8 T cells were sorted as CD8+CD4-CCR7+CD45RA+. Each CDR3 protein gets one entry after TCRdb re-called the PCR reads with MiXCR. The sample shows about 70,000 distinct CDR3 sequences, about 18% of them seen only once. The chain uses TRBV6-2 or TRBV6-3 and TRBJ2-7; 7 bases agree with TRBD2. Sequencing input: naive CD8+ T cells from blood, with Jurkat cell RNA spiked in. As for subset: FACS-sorted CD8+CD4-CCR7+CD45RA+ naive T cells. The sequence was collected from a human donor in good health. Some libraries in this study had Jurkat cell RNA spiked in. In nucleotides, the CDR3 is TGTGCCAGCAGTTACTTGGGACTACAATCCTACGAGCGGTACTTC. Its translation: CASSYLGLQSYERYF.